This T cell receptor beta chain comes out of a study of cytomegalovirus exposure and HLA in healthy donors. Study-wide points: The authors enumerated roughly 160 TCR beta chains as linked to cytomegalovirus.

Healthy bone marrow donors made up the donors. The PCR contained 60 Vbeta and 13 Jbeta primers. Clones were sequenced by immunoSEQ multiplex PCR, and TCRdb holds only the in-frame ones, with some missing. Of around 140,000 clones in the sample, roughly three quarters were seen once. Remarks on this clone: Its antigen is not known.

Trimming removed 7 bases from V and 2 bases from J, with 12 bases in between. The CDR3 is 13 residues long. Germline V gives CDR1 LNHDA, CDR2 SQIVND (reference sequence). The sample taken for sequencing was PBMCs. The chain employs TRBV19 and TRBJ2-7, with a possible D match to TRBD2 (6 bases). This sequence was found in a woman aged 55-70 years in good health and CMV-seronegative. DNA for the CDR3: TGTGCCAGTACCCCTACGGGGGCCTACGAGCAGTACTTC. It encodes CASTPTGAYEQYF.